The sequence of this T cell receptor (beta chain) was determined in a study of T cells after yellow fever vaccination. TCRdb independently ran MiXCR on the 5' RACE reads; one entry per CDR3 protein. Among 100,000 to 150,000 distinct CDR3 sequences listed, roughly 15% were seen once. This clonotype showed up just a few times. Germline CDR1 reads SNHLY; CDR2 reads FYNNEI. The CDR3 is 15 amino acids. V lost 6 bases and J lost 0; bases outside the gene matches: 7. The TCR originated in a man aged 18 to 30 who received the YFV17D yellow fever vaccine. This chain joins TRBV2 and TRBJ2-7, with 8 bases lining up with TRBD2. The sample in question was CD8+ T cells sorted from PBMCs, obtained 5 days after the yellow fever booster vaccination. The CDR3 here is CASSEFGGASYEQYF. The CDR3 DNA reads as TGTGCCAGCAGCGAGTTCGGGGGGGCCTCCTACGAGCAGTACTTC.